Listed below are T cell receptor beta chains from one sample, sequenced in a study of control samples from healthy donors and cancer patients. The data were produced by immunoSEQ multiplex PCR, yet TCRdb's version contains in-frame clones alone and is incomplete. The table includes about 90,000 clones, 90% detected once. Sequenced material: blood. Receptors originate from a woman younger than 30 in good health. CDR3s include the opening cysteine and the closing phenylalanine or tryptophan. The D gene is left open where the match is weak. Some rows have no size entry. The others give once, few or many, or a class for an expanded clone.

.	TRBV29-1	.	TRBJ2-3	CSGRTDSSSTDTQYF	TGCAGCGGCCGAACGGACAGTTCTAGCACAGATACGCAGTATTTT
TRBD1	TRBV27	once	TRBJ1-1	CASTFLAKEGADTEAFF	TGTGCCAGCACTTTCTTGGCTAAAGAGGGGGCGGACACTGAAGCTTTCTTT
.	TRBV4-2	.	TRBJ2-2	CASSQAGLGNTGELFF	TGTGCCAGCAGCCAGGCAGGACTGGGGAACACCGGGGAGCTGTTTTTT
.	TRBV27	.	TRBJ1-6	CASSSFLGPSVSLHF	TGTGCCAGCAGTTCCTTCCTGGGCCCGTCTGTATCCCTCCACTTT
.	TRBV13	.	TRBJ1-2	CASSLGRREKTYGYTF	TGTGCCAGCAGCTTAGGCCGTCGGGAGAAGACCTATGGCTACACCTTC
.	TRBV25-1	few	TRBJ2-7	CASSEFGRVGVEQYF	TGTGCCAGCAGTGAATTTGGCAGAGTGGGGGTCGAGCAGTACTTC
.	TRBV5-1	.	TRBJ2-7	CASSPGGGGYEQYF	TGCGCCAGCAGCCCTGGGGGCGGTGGCTACGAGCAGTACTTC
TRBD1	TRBV5-1	.	TRBJ1-1	CASSSFGTGREAFF	TGCGCCAGCAGCTCCTTCGGGACAGGTAGAGAAGCTTTCTTT
.	TRBV9	.	TRBJ2-2	CASSVSSNTGELFF	TGTGCCAGCAGCGTAAGTTCGAACACCGGGGAGCTGTTTTTT
.	TRBV2	.	TRBJ2-7	CASSVSETYEQYF	TGTGCCAGCAGTGTGTCGGAAACCTACGAGCAGTACTTC
.	TRBV18	.	TRBJ2-3	CASSPRSAVPDTQYF	TGTGCCAGCTCACCAAGGTCAGCGGTCCCAGATACGCAGTATTTT
.	TRBV7-7	.	TRBJ1-3	CAVHSRSGNTIYF	TGTGCCGTCCACAGCCGCTCTGGAAACACCATATATTTT
TRBD2	TRBV27	.	TRBJ2-1	CASSFLAGGLNEQFF	TGTGCCAGCAGTTTCCTAGCGGGGGGGCTTAATGAGCAGTTCTTC
.	TRBV7-5	.	TRBJ2-3	CVRSPRRDTQYF	TGTGTCAGAAGCCCACGACGAGATACGCAGTATTTT
.	TRBV11-2	.	TRBJ2-3	CASSLGRGWKRSTDTQYF	TGTGCCAGCAGCTTAGGTCGCGGCTGGAAAAGGAGCACAGATACGCAGTATTTT
.	TRBV5-5	.	TRBJ1-6	CASSWEPVNNSPLHF	TGTGCCAGCAGCTGGGAACCCGTGAATAATTCACCCCTCCACTTT
TRBD1	TRBV5-1	once	TRBJ2-1	CASSLGRTGELSEQFF	TGCGCCAGCAGCTTGGGGAGGACAGGGGAACTCTCAGAGCAGTTCTTC
.	TRBV15	.	TRBJ2-7	CATTGGDRARGEQYF	TGTGCCACCACGGGGGGGGACAGGGCCCGGGGCGAGCAGTACTTC
TRBD2	TRBV6-1	few	TRBJ2-3	CASSDSSGGADTQYF	TGTGCCAGCAGTGATAGTAGCGGGGGGGCAGATACGCAGTATTTT
TRBD1	TRBV5-1	once	TRBJ2-7	CASSLGQSSYEQYF	TGCGCCAGCAGCCTGGGACAGTCTTCCTACGAGCAGTACTTC
TRBD1	TRBV2	.	TRBJ1-2	CASRQDRDGYTF	TGTGCCAGCAGACAGGACAGGGATGGCTACACCTTC
TRBD1	TRBV9	.	TRBJ2-5	CASSPQGQGTKFQETQYF	TGTGCCAGCAGCCCGCAAGGACAGGGGACAAAATTTCAAGAGACCCAGTACTTC
.	TRBV7-9	.	TRBJ2-3	CASSLGLGDTDTQYF	TGTGCCAGCAGCTTAGGACTGGGGGACACAGATACGCAGTATTTT
.	TRBV7-9	.	TRBJ1-1	CASSLVGMNTEAFF	TGTGCCAGCAGCTTAGTCGGGATGAACACTGAAGCTTTCTTT
.	TRBV6-2/TRBV6-3	.	TRBJ2-7	CASSYSGGENEQYF	TGTGCCAGCAGTTACAGTGGGGGTGAAAACGAGCAGTACTTC
TRBD1	TRBV4-1	.	TRBJ2-2	CASRQQGQTGELFF	TGCGCCAGCAGACAACAGGGGCAGACCGGGGAGCTGTTTTTT
TRBD2	TRBV9	.	TRBJ2-3	CASSVGTSGGARDTQYF	TGTGCCAGCAGCGTAGGGACTAGCGGGGGGGCCCGAGATACGCAGTATTTT
.	TRBV7-9	.	TRBJ2-1	CASSLGIYNEQFF	TGTGCCAGCAGCTTAGGGATTTACAATGAGCAGTTCTTC
TRBD1	TRBV2	medium-sized	TRBJ1-2	CASRQGAEDYGYTF	TGTGCCAGCAGACAGGGGGCGGAGGACTATGGCTACACCTTC
.	TRBV4-1	.	TRBJ2-5	CASSQATDREETQYF	TGCGCCAGCAGCCAAGCTACGGATCGGGAGGAGACCCAGTACTTC
.	TRBV6-5	few	TRBJ2-7	CASKRGTNSYEQYF	TGTGCCAGTAAACGCGGGACAAACTCCTACGAGCAGTACTTC
.	TRBV3-1/TRBV3-2	once	TRBJ1-2	CASSQVIGAGFGYTF	TGTGCCAGCAGCCAAGTCATCGGGGCGGGATTCGGCTACACCTTC
.	TRBV4-2	once	TRBJ1-4	CASSQVAAPEKLFF	TGTGCCAGCAGCCAAGTGGCAGCTCCCGAAAAACTGTTTTTT
TRBD1	TRBV4-1	.	TRBJ2-7	CASSRASGGVGYEQYF	TGCGCCAGCAGCCGGGCCTCAGGGGGCGTCGGTTACGAGCAGTACTTC
TRBD2	TRBV7-9	.	TRBJ2-3	CASRTSGGPDTQYF	TGTGCCAGCAGGACTAGCGGGGGGCCAGATACGCAGTATTTT
TRBD2	TRBV7-8	.	TRBJ2-7	CASTPSIGGGAYEQYF	TGTGCCAGCACCCCCTCCATTGGCGGGGGGGCCTACGAGCAGTACTTC
.	TRBV11-2	.	TRBJ2-7	CASSLTTNYEQYF	TGTGCCAGCAGCTTAACGACAAACTACGAGCAGTACTTC
TRBD2	TRBV5-4	.	TRBJ2-3	CASSGGGADTQYF	TGTGCCAGCAGCGGGGGAGGGGCGGATACGCAGTATTTT
.	TRBV7-2	.	TRBJ1-6	CASSLATYNSPLHF	TGTGCCAGCAGCTTAGCTACGTATAATTCACCCCTCCACTTT
.	TRBV27	.	TRBJ1-1	CASSLVANTEAFF	TGTGCCAGCAGTTTGGTGGCGAACACTGAAGCTTTCTTT
TRBD1	TRBV18	.	TRBJ1-3	CASSANRGQTGNTIYF	TGTGCCAGCTCAGCAAACAGGGGGCAGACTGGAAACACCATATATTTT
.	TRBV4-2	.	TRBJ2-1	CASSQDLGGRNNEQFF	TGTGCCAGCAGCCAAGATTTGGGGGGCCGAAACAATGAGCAGTTCTTC
.	TRBV9	.	TRBJ1-1	CASSVGGGELPEAFF	TGTGCCAGCAGCGTAGGTGGAGGGGAATTGCCTGAAGCTTTCTTT
.	TRBV4-2	.	TRBJ2-3	CASSQDRAGAGDTQYF	TGTGCCAGCAGCCAAGACCGGGCGGGGGCAGGGGATACGCAGTATTTT
.	TRBV27	.	TRBJ2-3	CATSRGWGTDTQYF	TGTGCCACAAGCCGGGGGTGGGGCACAGATACGCAGTATTTT
TRBD2	TRBV7-9	.	TRBJ2-7	CASSPGGRGSYEQYF	TGTGCCAGCAGCCCGGGAGGGAGGGGCTCCTACGAGCAGTACTTC
.	TRBV19	.	TRBJ1-2	CASKRPANYGYTF	TGTGCCAGTAAACGCCCAGCTAACTATGGCTACACCTTC
TRBD1	TRBV6-5	.	TRBJ1-2	CASRTDRGGGYTF	TGTGCCAGCAGGACCGACAGGGGAGGCGGCTACACCTTC
.	TRBV27	.	TRBJ1-1	CASESGVGNTEAFF	TGTGCCAGCGAGTCAGGGGTAGGGAACACTGAAGCTTTCTTT
.	TRBV7-3	.	TRBJ1-1	CASSLTLDIMNTEAFF	TGTGCCAGCAGCTTAACTCTGGACATCATGAACACTGAAGCTTTCTTT
TRBD1	TRBV13	.	TRBJ1-6	CASSFGRDRGPYSPLHF	TGTGCCAGCAGCTTCGGCCGGGACAGAGGTCCTTATTCACCCCTCCACTTT
.	TRBV12-5	.	TRBJ2-7	CASGLQIYEQYF	TGTGCTAGTGGTTTGCAGATCTACGAGCAGTACTTC
TRBD1	TRBV5-1	.	TRBJ1-2	CASSLGRGLGYTF	TGCGCCAGCAGCTTAGGCAGGGGGCTCGGCTACACCTTC
TRBD1	TRBV18	.	TRBJ1-1	CASSERTGDSGAEAFF	TGTGCCAGCTCGGAAAGGACAGGGGACTCTGGCGCTGAAGCTTTCTTT
.	TRBV2	.	TRBJ1-5	CASSVVSGVQPQHF	TGTGCCAGCAGTGTGGTATCGGGTGTACAGCCCCAGCATTTT
TRBD1	TRBV5-4	.	TRBJ2-7	CASSRDRGSYEQYF	TGTGCCAGCAGCAGGGACAGGGGGTCCTACGAGCAGTACTTC
.	TRBV4-1	.	TRBJ1-1	CASSQEYRASNTEAFF	TGCGCCAGCAGCCAAGAATACAGGGCTTCTAACACTGAAGCTTTCTTT
.	TRBV29-1	.	TRBJ2-3	CSVEGGRLDTQYF	TGCAGCGTTGAGGGGGGGCGCTTAGATACGCAGTATTTT
.	TRBV20-1	.	TRBJ1-1	CSASLVRTMRADTEAFF	TGCAGTGCTAGTTTGGTCAGAACAATGAGGGCGGACACTGAAGCTTTCTTT
.	TRBV13	.	TRBJ1-1	CASSTGAVNTEAFF	TGTGCCAGCAGCACGGGCGCTGTGAACACTGAAGCTTTCTTT